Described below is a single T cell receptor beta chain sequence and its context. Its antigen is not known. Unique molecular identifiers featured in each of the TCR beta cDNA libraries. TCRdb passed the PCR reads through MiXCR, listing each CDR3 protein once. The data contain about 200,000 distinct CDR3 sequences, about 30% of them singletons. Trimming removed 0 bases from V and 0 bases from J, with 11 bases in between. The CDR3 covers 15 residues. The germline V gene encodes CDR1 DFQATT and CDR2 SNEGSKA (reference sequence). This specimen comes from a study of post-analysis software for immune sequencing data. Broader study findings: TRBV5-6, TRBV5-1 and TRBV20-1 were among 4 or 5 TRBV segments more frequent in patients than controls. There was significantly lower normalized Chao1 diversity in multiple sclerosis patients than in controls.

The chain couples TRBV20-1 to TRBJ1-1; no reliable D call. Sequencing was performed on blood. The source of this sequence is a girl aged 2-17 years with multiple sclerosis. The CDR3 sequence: CSARDRFPMNTEAFF. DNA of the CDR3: TGCAGTGCTAGAGATCGGTTTCCCATGAACACTGAAGCTTTCTTT.